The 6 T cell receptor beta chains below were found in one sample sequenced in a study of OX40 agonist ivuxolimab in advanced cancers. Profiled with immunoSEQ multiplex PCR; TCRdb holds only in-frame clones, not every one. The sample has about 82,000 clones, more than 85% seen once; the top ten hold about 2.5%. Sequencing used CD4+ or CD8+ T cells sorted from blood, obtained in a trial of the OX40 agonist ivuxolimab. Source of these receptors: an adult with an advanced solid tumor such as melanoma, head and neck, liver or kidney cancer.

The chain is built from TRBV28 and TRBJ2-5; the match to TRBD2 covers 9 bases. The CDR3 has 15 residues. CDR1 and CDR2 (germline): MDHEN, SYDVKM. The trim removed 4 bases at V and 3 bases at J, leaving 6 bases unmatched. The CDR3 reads CASSSPSGRKETQYF. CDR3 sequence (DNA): TGTGCCAGCAGTTCCCCCAGCGGGAGGAAAGAGACCCAGTACTTC.

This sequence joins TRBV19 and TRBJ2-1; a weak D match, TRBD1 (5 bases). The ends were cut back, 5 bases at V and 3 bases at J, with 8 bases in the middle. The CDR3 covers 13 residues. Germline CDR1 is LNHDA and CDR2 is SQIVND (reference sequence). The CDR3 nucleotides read TGTGCCAGTAGTCCTAGGGGCTACAATGAGCAGTTCTTC. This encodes CASSPRGYNEQFF.

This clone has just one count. CDR3 sequence: CASSADRDTEAFF. The CDR3 bases are TGTGCCAGCAGTGCCGATCGGGACACTGAAGCTTTCTTT. The genes are TRBV6-1 and TRBJ1-1; D call uncertain. The CDR3 length is 13 residues. Germline CDR1 is MNHNS and CDR2 is SASEGT. Trimming took off 4 bases at V and 3 bases at J, with 9 bases between the two ends.

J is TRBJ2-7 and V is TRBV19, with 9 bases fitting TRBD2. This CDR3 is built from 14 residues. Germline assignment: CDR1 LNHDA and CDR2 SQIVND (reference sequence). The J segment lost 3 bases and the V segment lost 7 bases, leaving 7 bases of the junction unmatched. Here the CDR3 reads CASKASGAYYEQYF. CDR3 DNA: TGTGCCAGTAAGGCTAGCGGGGCATACTACGAGCAGTACTTC.

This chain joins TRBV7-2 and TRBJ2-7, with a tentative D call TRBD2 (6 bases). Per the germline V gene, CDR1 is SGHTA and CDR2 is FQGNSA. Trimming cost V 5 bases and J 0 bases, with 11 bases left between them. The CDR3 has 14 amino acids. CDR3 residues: CASSPSGSSYEQYF. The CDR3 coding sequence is TGTGCCAGCAGCCCAAGCGGGTCCTCCTACGAGCAGTACTTC. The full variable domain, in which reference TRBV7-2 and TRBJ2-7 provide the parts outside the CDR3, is GAGVSQSPSNKVTEKGKDVELRCDPISGHTALYWYRQSLGQGLEFLIYFQGNSAPDKSGLPSDRFSAERTGGSVSTLTIQRTQQEDSAVYLCASSPSGSSYEQYFGPGTRLTVT.

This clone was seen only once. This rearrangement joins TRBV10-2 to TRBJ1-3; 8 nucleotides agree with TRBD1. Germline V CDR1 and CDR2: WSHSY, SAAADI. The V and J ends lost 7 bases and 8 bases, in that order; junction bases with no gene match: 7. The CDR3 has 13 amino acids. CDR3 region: CASKASGGDTIYF. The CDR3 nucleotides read TGCGCCAGCAAGGCATCAGGGGGCGACACCATATATTTT.